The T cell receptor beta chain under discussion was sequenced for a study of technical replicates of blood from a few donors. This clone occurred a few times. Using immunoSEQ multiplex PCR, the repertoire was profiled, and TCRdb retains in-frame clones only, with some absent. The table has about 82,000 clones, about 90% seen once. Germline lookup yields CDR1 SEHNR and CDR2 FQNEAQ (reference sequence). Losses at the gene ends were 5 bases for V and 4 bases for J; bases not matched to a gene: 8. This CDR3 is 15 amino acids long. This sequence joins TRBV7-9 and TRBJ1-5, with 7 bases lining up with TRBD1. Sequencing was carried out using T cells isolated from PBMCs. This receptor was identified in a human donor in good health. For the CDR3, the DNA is TGTGCCAGCAGCAGGGGGCTTAACCCTAATCAGCCCCAGCATTTT. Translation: CASSRGLNPNQPQHF.